This TCR beta chain was sequenced in a study of cytomegalovirus exposure and HLA in healthy donors. Concerning this clone itself: Its antigen is still unknown.

The study's findings and limits: Later findings reportedly placed an Asian-associated ancestry cluster below the approximately 650-donor mean for N-insertions.

The CDR3 is 16 residues long. V was shortened by 0 bases and J by 7 bases, with 16 bases between the two germline ends. Germline V gene data show CDR1 as GTSNPN and CDR2 as SVGIG (reference sequence). PCR amplification relied on 60 Vbeta primers (plus 13 Jbeta primers). Using immunoSEQ multiplex PCR, the repertoire was profiled, and TCRdb retains in-frame clones only, with some absent. The sample holds around 220,000 clones, over 60% seen once. Donors counted as nominally healthy when sampled, yet unrecorded immune exposures were likely. This TCR was sampled from a man younger than 35 in good health and CMV-seronegative. The sequencing input was PBMCs. This chain joins TRBV30 and TRBJ1-6, with a tentative D call TRBD1 (5 bases). CDR3 DNA: TGTGCCTGGAGTGTGGTGTTGACAGTGCACAATTCACCCCTCCACTTT. Translated: CAWSVVLTVHNSPLHF.